The 30 T cell receptor beta chains given below trace back to one sample, sequenced in a study of long-term antiretroviral therapy in people with HIV. At the survey level, the v3.0 immunoSEQ assay was run. TCRdb's table, derived via immunoSEQ multiplex PCR, lists solely in-frame clones and lacks some. This table has fewer than 25,000 clones, approximately 81% appearing once. Sequences were derived from unsorted PBMCs, sampled at the start of antiretroviral therapy. These receptors were collected from a man aged 50-60 years with HIV.

The rearrangement links TRBV11-3 to TRBJ2-1, with D maybe TRBD1 (6 bases). Germline V gives CDR1 SGHNT, CDR2 YENEEA. The V end lost 5 bases, the J end lost 4 bases, and 18 bases lay between the germline ends. This CDR3 is built from 16 residues. The CDR3 reads CASSTQGRGSYNEQFF. CDR3 DNA: TGTGCCAGCAGCACCCAGGGGCGCGGTAGTTACAATGAGCAGTTCTTC.

The genes are TRBV6-1 and TRBJ1-1; a weak D match, TRBD1 (5 bases). CDR3 length equals 14 residues. Germline-derived CDR1 and CDR2 are MNHNS and SASEGT. V was cut by 4 bases and J by 1 base, with 10 bases left in between. CDR3 loop: CASSGDRANTEAFF. The DNA of the CDR3 is TGTGCCAGCAGTGGGGACCGAGCGAACACTGAAGCTTTCTTT.

The rearrangement joins TRBV28 to TRBJ1-1, with D maybe TRBD1 (5 bases). V lost 1 base to trimming and J lost 2 bases, with 11 bases between them. The CDR3 spans 15 residues. Germline CDR1 MDHEN, CDR2 SYDVKM. The CDR3 protein is CASSLSGRENTEAFF. In DNA, the CDR3 is TGTGCCAGCAGTTTATCGGGACGAGAAAACACTGAAGCTTTCTTT. Based on the CDR3 plus reference TRBV28 and TRBJ1-1, the full variable domain is DVKVTQSSRYLVKRTGEKVFLECVQDMDHENMFWYRQDPGLGLRLIYFSYDVKMKEKGDIPEGYSVSREKKERFSLILESASTNQTSMYLCASSLSGRENTEAFFGQGTRLTVV.

The chain combines TRBV10-1 with TRBJ2-7, with 10 positions matching TRBD1. This CDR3 region has 14 residues. CDR1 and CDR2 from the germline V gene are WNHNN and SYGVQD (reference sequence). The V and J ends lost 3 bases and 4 bases, in that order; junction bases with no gene match: 3. CDR3 residues: CASSDGTGEYEQYF. The CDR3 DNA follows: TGCGCCAGCAGTGACGGGACAGGGGAGTACGAGCAGTACTTC.

This sequence joins TRBV7-9 and TRBJ1-4; maybe TRBD1 (6 bases). Germline V lookup: CDR1 SEHNR, CDR2 FQNEAQ (reference sequence). This CDR3 has 15 residues. Trimming cost V 0 bases and J 5 bases, with 10 bases left between them. CDR3 residues: CASSLAGGPNEKLFF. The CDR3 DNA reads as TGTGCCAGCAGCTTAGCGGGGGGGCCCAATGAAAAACTGTTTTTT.

This chain links TRBV28 with TRBJ2-2; 7 positions match TRBD1. The CDR3 covers 13 residues. The germline V gene has CDR1 MDHEN and CDR2 SYDVKM. The V gene end was trimmed by 6 bases and the J gene end by 5 bases; junction bases not matched to a gene: 3. The chain's CDR3 is CASRETGTGELFF. In DNA form, the CDR3 reads TGTGCCAGCAGAGAGACAGGGACCGGGGAGCTGTTTTTT. The full variable domain, completed using reference TRBV28 and TRBJ2-2, is DVKVTQSSRYLVKRTGEKVFLECVQDMDHENMFWYRQDPGLGLRLIYFSYDVKMKEKGDIPEGYSVSREKKERFSLILESASTNQTSMYLCASRETGTGELFFGEGSRLTVL.

This chain connects TRBV7-2 to TRBJ2-1; D gene ambiguous. Germline CDR1 SGHTA, CDR2 FQGNSA. CDR3 size: 14 residues. The V end lost 1 base, the J end lost 6 bases, and 10 bases lay between the germline ends. As DNA, the CDR3 is TGTGCCAGCAGCTTAGTCGGCCCAGGCAATGAGCAGTTCTTC. The encoded protein is CASSLVGPGNEQFF.

The chain is built from TRBV6-6 and TRBJ2-7; D gene unclear. This CDR3 has 12 residues. Germline V lookup: CDR1 MNHNY, CDR2 SVGAGI (reference sequence). The V gene lost 8 bases and the J gene lost 3 bases, with 11 bases spanning the gap. The CDR3 region is CASGIRNYEQYF. The CDR3 DNA follows: TGTGCCAGCGGGATCAGGAACTACGAGCAGTACTTC.

The CDR3 nucleotides are TGTGCCAGCAGCTTAATACTAGCGGGGGTTAAAAGCTCCTACAATGAGCAGTTCTTC. This encodes CASSLILAGVKSSYNEQFF. V is TRBV11-2 and J is TRBJ2-1, with 11 bases matching TRBD2. The CDR3 is 19 amino acids. Germline CDR1 and CDR2: SGHAT and FQNNGV. V lost 2 bases, J lost 0 bases, and 9 bases stayed unmatched.

J is TRBJ2-3 and V is TRBV19; the D is unclear. The CDR3 covers 13 residues. Germline-derived CDR1 and CDR2 are LNHDA and SQIVND (reference sequence). V shed 6 bases and J shed 4 bases, with 11 bases lying between them. For the CDR3, the DNA is TGTGCCAGTAGGATGGGGTTGGCAGATACGCAGTATTTT. It translates to CASRMGLADTQYF.

V is TRBV27 and J is TRBJ2-1; D call uncertain. Trimming cost V 7 bases and J 0 bases, with 13 bases left between them. The CDR3 is made up of 15 amino acids. From germline, CDR1 is MNHEY and CDR2 SMNVEV (reference sequence). CDR3: CASTPGSSSYNEQFF. The CDR3 DNA follows: TGTGCCAGCACCCCTGGGTCGAGCTCCTACAATGAGCAGTTCTTC.

This chain connects TRBV7-9 to TRBJ1-1; D remains unclear. Per germline, CDR1 SEHNR and CDR2 FQNEAQ (reference sequence). The CDR3 consists of 17 residues. V was cut by 7 bases and J by 1 base, with 22 bases left in between. CDR3 nucleotide sequence: TGTGCCAGCACCCCCTCGAGGGCACTCGACTCGAACACTGAAGCTTTCTTT. Translating gives CASTPSRALDSNTEAFF. Complete variable domain (other parts from reference TRBV7-9 and TRBJ1-1): DTGVSQNPRHKITKRGQNVTFRCDPISEHNRLYWYRQTLGQGPEFLTYFQNEAQLEKSRLLSDRFSAERPKGSFSTLEIQRTEQGDSAMYLCASTPSRALDSNTEAFFGQGTRLTVV.

The gene calls are TRBV7-8 and TRBJ2-4; no reliable D call. The CDR3 is made up of 19 amino acids. V lost 7 bases, J lost 0 bases, and 25 bases lay in between. Germline lookup yields CDR1 SGHVS and CDR2 FQNEAQ. The CDR3 reads CASTEDRVGLYIAKNIQYF. In DNA form, the CDR3 reads TGTGCCAGCACCGAAGATAGGGTGGGATTGTATATAGCCAAAAACATTCAGTACTTC. The entire variable domain, with the rest obtained from reference TRBV7-8 and TRBJ2-4, is as follows: GAGVSQSPRYKVAKRGQDVALRCDPISGHVSLFWYQQALGQGPEFLTYFQNEAQLDKSGLPSDRFFAERPEGSVSTLKIQRTQQEDSAVYLCASTEDRVGLYIAKNIQYFGAGTRLSVL.

Here the CDR3 DNA reads TGTGCCAGCAGCCCCCCTGTCCGGAGATTAGGGGGAGATACGCAGTATTTT. Its protein product is CASSPPVRRLGGDTQYF. The rearrangement joins TRBV11-2 to TRBJ2-3; a possible D gene is TRBD1 (6 bases). The CDR3 sequence is 17 residues long. In germline, CDR1 is SGHAT, CDR2 FQNNGV. V lost 5 bases to trimming and J lost 5 bases, with 23 bases between them.

This rearrangement joins TRBV27 to TRBJ2-6, with D tentatively TRBD2 (6 bases). Germline V gives CDR1 MNHEY, CDR2 SMNVEV (reference sequence). V was clipped by 2 bases and J by 0 bases, with 8 bases between them. The CDR3 contains 16 residues. The CDR3 DNA is TGTGCCAGCAGTTTAGGGCGGGGCTCTGGGGCCAACGTCCTGACTTTC. Protein product: CASSLGRGSGANVLTF.

The gene calls are TRBV14 and TRBJ2-7; D not resolved. CDR1 is SGHDN, CDR2 FVKESK, per germline. CDR3 length: 17 amino acids. V lost 3 bases and J lost 3, with 21 bases in between. The CDR3 coding sequence is TGTGCCAGCAGCCATATCGCGCTCCCATGGGAACGCTACGAGCAGTACTTC. Its translation is CASSHIALPWERYEQYF.

This clone counts as medium-sized (0.01 to 0.1%). V gene TRBV7-6 combines with J gene TRBJ1-2; 9 bases map to TRBD1. This CDR3 is built from 15 residues. Germline values: CDR1 SGHVS, CDR2 FNYEAQ. Trimming removed 0 bases from V and 6 bases from J; junction bases left unmatched: 5. The CDR3 reads CASSLATGGRDGYTF. CDR3 nucleotides: TGTGCCAGCAGCTTAGCCACAGGGGGCAGGGATGGCTACACCTTC.

The chain links TRBV18 to TRBJ2-2, with D perhaps matching TRBD2 (6 bases). Germline values: CDR1 KGHSH, CDR2 LQKENI. This CDR3 is 19 amino acids long. Trimming took off 7 bases at V and 0 bases at J, with 24 bases between the two ends. CDR3 DNA: TGTGCCAGCTTACCCTCCTATTTGGCGGGAAGAGCGAACACCGGGGAGCTGTTTTTT. Translating gives CASLPSYLAGRANTGELFF. Together with reference TRBV18 and TRBJ2-2, the CDR3 gives the full variable domain: NAGVMQNPRHLVRRRGQEARLRCSPMKGHSHVYWYRQLPEEGLKFMVYLQKENIIDESGMPKERFSAEFPKEGPSILRIQQVVRGDSAAYFCASLPSYLAGRANTGELFFGEGSRLTVL.

This chain connects TRBV28 to TRBJ1-4; no clear D gene. CDR1 is MDHEN, CDR2 SYDVKM, per germline. CDR3 length: 15 residues. The V end was cut by 2 bases, the J end by 3 bases, with 10 bases between. In DNA, the CDR3 is TGTGCCAGCAGTTTAAATCCACCGTCTAATGAAAAACTGTTTTTT. As protein: CASSLNPPSNEKLFF.

A single count supports this clone. The genes are TRBV4-3 and TRBJ2-2, with D tentatively TRBD1 (5 bases). From germline, CDR1 is LGHNA and CDR2 YSLEER. The V and J ends lost 1 base and 0 bases respectively, with 9 bases between them. This CDR3 contains 16 residues. The CDR3 DNA sequence: TGCGCCAGCAGCCAAGGCAGGGCCCCGAACACCGGGGAGCTGTTTTTT. Protein: CASSQGRAPNTGELFF.

The rearrangement links TRBV4-1 to TRBJ2-1; D is tentatively TRBD1 or TRBD2 (5 bases each). V lost 2 bases, J lost 9 bases, and 17 bases lay in between. The CDR3 has 15 amino acids. Per germline, CDR1 MGHRA and CDR2 YSYEKL. The CDR3 loop is CASSQQPGRRVEQFF. CDR3 bases: TGCGCCAGCAGCCAACAACCGGGACGGCGAGTTGAGCAGTTCTTC.

CDR3 in amino acids: CASGFVPGLAVGFEQFF. The CDR3 DNA follows: TGTGCTAGTGGTTTCGTTCCGGGACTAGCGGTAGGTTTTGAGCAGTTCTTC. The V call is TRBV12-5, the J call TRBJ2-1; the match to TRBD2 covers 11 bases. Germline V gene lookup returns CDR1 LGHNT and CDR2 FRNRAP. Losses at the gene ends were 3 bases for V and 9 bases for J; bases not matched to a gene: 13. This CDR3 contains 17 residues.

The chain's CDR3 is CSVGGMENTEAFF. CDR3 DNA sequence: TGCAGCGTTGGTGGTATGGAGAACACTGAAGCTTTCTTT. J is TRBJ1-1 and V is TRBV29-1; D gene uncertain. The CDR3 contains 13 residues. Trimming shortened V by 4 bases and J by 1 base, and 10 bases separated the two germline ends. CDR1 and CDR2 from the germline V gene are SQVTM and ANQGSEA.

The sample holds one count of this clone. V and J are TRBV11-1 and TRBJ2-3, with D possibly being TRBD1 (5 bases). Germline CDR1 and CDR2: SGHAT and FQDESV (reference sequence). This CDR3 has 16 residues. V dropped 3 bases and J dropped 0 bases, with 13 bases sitting between them. The chain's CDR3 is CASSFDRLMSTDTQYF. The CDR3 DNA reads as TGTGCCAGCAGCTTTGACAGACTCATGAGCACAGATACGCAGTATTTT. Full variable domain (outside the CDR3, taken from reference TRBV11-1 and TRBJ2-3): EAEVAQSPRYKITEKSQAVAFWCDPISGHATLYWYRQILGQGPELLVQFQDESVVDDSQLPKDRFSAERLKGVDSTLKIQPAELGDSAMYLCASSFDRLMSTDTQYFGPGTRLTVL.

The genes are TRBV18 and TRBJ1-4, with 7 nucleotides matching TRBD1. The CDR3 sequence is 17 residues long. Germline loops: CDR1 KGHSH, CDR2 LQKENI. Trimming cost V 3 bases and J 0 bases; bases outside gene matches: 7. CDR3 in amino acids: CASSPETGQTTNEKLFF. CDR3 bases: TGTGCCAGCTCACCCGAAACGGGACAGACAACTAATGAAAAACTGTTTTTT.

The chain recombines TRBV7-8 with TRBJ2-3; D uncertain. The CDR3 totals 11 residues. Germline-derived CDR1 and CDR2 are SGHVS and FQNEAQ. The ends were cut back, 6 bases at V and 11 bases at J, with 12 bases in the middle. The CDR3 reads CASSASSRQYF. In DNA, the CDR3 is TGTGCCAGCAGTGCCAGCAGCCGGCAGTATTTT. Filled out from reference TRBV7-8 and TRBJ2-3, the complete variable domain reads GAGVSQSPRYKVAKRGQDVALRCDPISGHVSLFWYQQALGQGPEFLTYFQNEAQLDKSGLPSDRFFAERPEGSVSTLKIQRTQQEDSAVYLCASSASSRQYFGPGTRLTVL.

The V call is TRBV7-9, the J call TRBJ1-1; a possible D gene is TRBD1 (5 bases). The CDR3 sequence is 12 residues long. V lost 5 bases and J lost 7, with 11 bases in between. The V gene's germline CDR1 is SEHNR and CDR2 FQNEAQ (reference sequence). The CDR3: CASSIKGYEAFF. The CDR3 DNA follows: TGTGCCAGCAGCATAAAGGGGTATGAAGCTTTCTTT.

The chain couples TRBV4-1 to TRBJ2-1, with D perhaps given as TRBD1 or TRBD2 (6 bases each). V lost 1 base and J lost 5, with 12 bases in between. Germline CDR1 is MGHRA and CDR2 is YSYEKL. CDR3 length: 15 residues. The CDR3 loop is CASSQGRGRDNEQFF. DNA of the CDR3: TGCGCCAGCAGCCAAGGACGGGGGCGGGACAATGAGCAGTTCTTC.

The chain employs TRBV27 and TRBJ2-2; a weak D match, TRBD2 (7 bases). The CDR3 has 15 residues. The germline gives CDR1 MNHEY, CDR2 SMNVEV (reference sequence). V dropped 3 bases and J dropped 4 bases, with 12 bases sitting between them. Here the CDR3 reads CASSFQGRVTGELFF. CDR3 coding DNA: TGTGCCAGCAGTTTCCAGGGGAGGGTCACCGGGGAGCTGTTTTTT.

J is TRBJ1-2 and V is TRBV11-2; D is uncertain. CDR3 length: 16 amino acids. V was trimmed by 0 bases and J by 5 bases, leaving 16 bases between them. The germline gives CDR1 SGHAT, CDR2 FQNNGV. For the CDR3, the DNA is TGTGCCAGCAGCTTAGATAGTTCGGGTGTTTTGTATGGCTACACCTTC. This gives the protein CASSLDSSGVLYGYTF.